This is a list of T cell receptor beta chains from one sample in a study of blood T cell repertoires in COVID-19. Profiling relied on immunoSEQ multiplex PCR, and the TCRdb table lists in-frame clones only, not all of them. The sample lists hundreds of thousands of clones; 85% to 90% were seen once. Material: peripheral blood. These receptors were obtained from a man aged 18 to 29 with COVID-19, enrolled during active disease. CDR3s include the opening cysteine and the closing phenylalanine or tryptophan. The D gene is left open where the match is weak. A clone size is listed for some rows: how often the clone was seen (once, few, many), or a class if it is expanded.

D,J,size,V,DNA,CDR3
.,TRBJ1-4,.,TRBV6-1,TGTGCCAGCAGTGAAGCCCCGGCGGCACGAGGGCTGTTTTTT,CASSEAPAARGLFF
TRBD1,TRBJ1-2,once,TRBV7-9,TGTGCCAGCACCGAGGGGGCCGCTGGGCCCTATGGCTACACCTTC,CASTEGAAGPYGYTF
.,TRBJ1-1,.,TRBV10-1,TGCGCCAGCAGTGAGGACGGACTCCCCCGTTCGAACACTGAAGCTTTCTTT,CASSEDGLPRSNTEAFF
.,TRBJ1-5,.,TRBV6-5,TGTGCCAGCAGCCGGGACACGACGAATCAGCCCCAGCATTTT,CASSRDTTNQPQHF
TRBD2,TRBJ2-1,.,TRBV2,TGTGCCAGCAGTGGAACGGGAGGGCCTATATTCTTC,CASSGTGGPIFF
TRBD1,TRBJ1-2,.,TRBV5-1,TGCGCCAGCAGCTTAACAGGGGGCAGTCCCGACTACACCTTC,CASSLTGGSPDYTF
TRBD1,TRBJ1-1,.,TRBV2,TGTGCCACCCGACAGGGTACTATGAAAGCTTTCTTT,CATRQGTMKAFF
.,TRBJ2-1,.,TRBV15,TGTGCCACCAGCAGAGATCATCGAGATGAGCAGTTCTTC,CATSRDHRDEQFF
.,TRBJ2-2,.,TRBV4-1,TGCGCCAGCAGCCAAGATCCAGATTACACCGGGGAGCTGTTTTTT,CASSQDPDYTGELFF
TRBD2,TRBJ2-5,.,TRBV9,TGTGCCAGCAGCGTAGGGGGAGCGGGAGGGGTGGAGACCCAGTACTTC,CASSVGGAGGVETQYF
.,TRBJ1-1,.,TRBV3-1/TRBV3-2,TGTGCCAGCAGCCAAGACTTGCTGTCGGGCACTGAAGCTTTCTTT,CASSQDLLSGTEAFF
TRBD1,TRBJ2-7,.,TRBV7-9,TGTGCCAGCAGTTACACCGGGACAGTTCGCTCCTACGAGCAGTACTTC,CASSYTGTVRSYEQYF
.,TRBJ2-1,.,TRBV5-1,TGCGCCAGCAGCTCTGGGAGCTCCTACAATGAGCAGTTCTTC,CASSSGSSYNEQFF
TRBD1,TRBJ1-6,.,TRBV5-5,TGTGCCAGCAGCTTCCTCGACAGGGAGAATTCACCCCTCCACTTT,CASSFLDRENSPLHF
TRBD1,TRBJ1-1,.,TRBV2,TGTGCCAGCAGCGCGGGACAGATGAACACTGAAGCTTTCTTT,CASSAGQMNTEAFF
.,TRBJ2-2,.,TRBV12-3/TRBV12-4,TGTGCCAGCAGTTTTAGTAACACCGGGGAGCTGTTTTTT,CASSFSNTGELFF
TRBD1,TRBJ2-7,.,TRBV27,TGTGCCAGCAGTCTCATCAAGGGGGCTTCCTACGAGCAGTACTTC,CASSLIKGASYEQYF
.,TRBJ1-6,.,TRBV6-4,TGTGCCAGCAGGGACAGCTTCTATAATTCACCCCTCCACTTT,CASRDSFYNSPLHF
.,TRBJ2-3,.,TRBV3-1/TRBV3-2,TGTGCCAGCAGCCGGACTTCTAGCACAGATACGCAGTATTTT,CASSRTSSTDTQYF
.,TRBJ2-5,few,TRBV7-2,TGTGCCAGCAGCTTTGGCAGAGGGCGGGAGACCCAGTACTTC,CASSFGRGRETQYF
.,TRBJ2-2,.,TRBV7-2,TGTGCCAGCAGCTTACAGGTGAACGGGGAGCTGTTTTTT,CASSLQVNGELFF
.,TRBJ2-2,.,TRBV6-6,TGTGCCAGCACCGACAGGTCGAGGGTCGGGGAGCTGTTTTTT,CASTDRSRVGELFF
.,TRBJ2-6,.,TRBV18,TGTGCCAGCTCACCACCCGGGAGCCTTGCCTCTGGGGCCAACGTCCTGACTTTC,CASSPPGSLASGANVLTF
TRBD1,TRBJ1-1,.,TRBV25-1,TGTGCCAGCAGTCGGCAGCAAAGGGACAGGCACACTGAAGCTTTCTTT,CASSRQQRDRHTEAFF
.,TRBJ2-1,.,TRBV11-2,TGTGCCAGCAGCTTAGATCGGAGGAGTGTGACGTTCTTC,CASSLDRRSVTFF
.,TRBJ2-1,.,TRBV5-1,TGCGCCAGCAGCTCGGACTGGGCGGGAATTGGTCACGATGAGCAGTTCTTC,CASSSDWAGIGHDEQFF
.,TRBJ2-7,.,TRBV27,TGTGCCAGCAGTCTTGGCAGGGGCTACGAGCAGTACTTC,CASSLGRGYEQYF
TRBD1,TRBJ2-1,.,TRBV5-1,TGCGCCAGCAGCACGGCTAGGGGGCTGAATGAGCAGTTCTTC,CASSTARGLNEQFF
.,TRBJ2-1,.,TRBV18,TGTGCCAGCTCACCGACTCCAAGCTCCTACAATGAGCAGTTCTTC,CASSPTPSSYNEQFF
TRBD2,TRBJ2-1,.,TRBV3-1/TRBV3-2,TGTGCCAGCAGCCTGACTAGCGGGGGGGCGCCGGGTGAGCAGTTCTTC,CASSLTSGGAPGEQFF
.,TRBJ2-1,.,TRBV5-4,TGTGCCAGCAGCTTTAGCGGAACCTACAATGAGCAGTTCTTC,CASSFSGTYNEQFF
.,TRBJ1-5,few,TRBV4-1,TGCGCCAGCAGCCAAGAGACAGCCAATCAGCCCCAGCATTTT,CASSQETANQPQHF
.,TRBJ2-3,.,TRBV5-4,TGTGCCAGCAGCTTCAAAGATACGCAGTATTTT,CASSFKDTQYF
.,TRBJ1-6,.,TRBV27,TGTGCCAGCAGTTTGACAGCGAGCTCCTATAATTCACCCCTCCACTTT,CASSLTASSYNSPLHF
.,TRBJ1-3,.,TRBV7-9,TGTGCCAGCAGCTTATATGGGAGGACCTCCTCTGGAAACACCATATATTTT,CASSLYGRTSSGNTIYF
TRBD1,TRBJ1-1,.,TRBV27,TGTGCCAGCAGTTTATCCAGGGGGAGCACTGAAGCTTTCTTT,CASSLSRGSTEAFF
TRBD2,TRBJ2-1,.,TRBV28,TGTGCCAGCAGCTCAATAGCGGGAGGGAGGCGTGAGCAGTTCTTC,CASSSIAGGRREQFF
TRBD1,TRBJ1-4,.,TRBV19,TGTGCCAGTAGTGTTAGGACAGGGTTACCTGAAAAACTGTTTTTT,CASSVRTGLPEKLFF
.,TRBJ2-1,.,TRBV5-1,TGCGCCAGCAGCTTGGTTGGTAGCACAGGTTACAATGAGCAGTTCTTC,CASSLVGSTGYNEQFF
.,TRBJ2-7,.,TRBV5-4,TGTGCCAGCAGCTTGGTACAGGGATTTAGCTCCTACGAGCAGTACTTC,CASSLVQGFSSYEQYF
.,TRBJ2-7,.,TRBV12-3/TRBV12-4,TGTGCCAGCAGCTTACAGGATTACGAGCAGTACTTC,CASSLQDYEQYF
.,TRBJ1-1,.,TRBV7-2,TGTGCCAGCAGCTTTCAGACAGGCTTGAACACTGAAGCTTTCTTT,CASSFQTGLNTEAFF
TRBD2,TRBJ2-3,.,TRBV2,TGTGCCAGCAGTCCAGACGGGGGGACTCTCACAGATACGCAGTATTTT,CASSPDGGTLTDTQYF
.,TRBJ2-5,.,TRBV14,TGTGCCAGCAGCCCCCAGAAGGGGAAACAAGAGACCCAGTACTTC,CASSPQKGKQETQYF
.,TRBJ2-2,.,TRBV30,TGTGCCTGGAGTACGAGCAACACCGGGGAGCTGTTTTTT,CAWSTSNTGELFF
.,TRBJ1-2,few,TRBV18,TGTGCCAGCTCACCACCGGCCTCTAACTATGGCTACACCTTC,CASSPPASNYGYTF
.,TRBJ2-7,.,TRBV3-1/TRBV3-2,TGTGCCAGCAGCCAAGGAGGGCCCCCCTACGAGCAGTACTTC,CASSQGGPPYEQYF
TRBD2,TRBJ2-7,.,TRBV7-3,TGTGCCAGCAGCCCGGTAGCGGGAGAAATAGACGAGCAGTACTTC,CASSPVAGEIDEQYF
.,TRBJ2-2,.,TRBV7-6,TGTGCCAGCAGCAGTCAGGAGACAGGAACCGGGGAGCTGTTTTTT,CASSSQETGTGELFF